This is a list of T cell receptor beta chains from one sample in a study of blood T cell repertoires in COVID-19. TCRdb's copy holds only in-frame clones and misses some; the assay was immunoSEQ multiplex PCR. This table has 13,000 or so clones, about three quarters appearing once. Input material: peripheral blood. These receptors all come from a man between 60 and 75 years old with COVID-19, enrolled during active disease. Each CDR3 is given with its conserved first and last residue. D genes are given only for firm matches. Where a row states a size, it is once, few, many or the class of an expanded clone; other rows omit it.

D	V	size	J	DNA	CDR3
.	TRBV19	.	TRBJ1-1	TGTGCCAGTAGTATGTTGCCGCAGATGAACACTGAAGCTTTCTTT	CASSMLPQMNTEAFF
.	TRBV2	few	TRBJ1-1	TGTGCCAGCAGTTTGGCAGGGATGAACACTGAAGCTTTCTTT	CASSLAGMNTEAFF
.	TRBV5-5	.	TRBJ1-1	TGTGCCAGCAGCTTGGGGCCCCAGGGCATCCTAACTGAAGCTTTCTTT	CASSLGPQGILTEAFF
.	TRBV4-2	.	TRBJ1-2	TGTGCCAGCAGGTTTCAGGGGAACTATGGCTACACCTTC	CASRFQGNYGYTF
.	TRBV6-5	.	TRBJ1-5	TGTGCCAGCACTTTAAGAGCGGATAGCAATCAGCCCCAGCATTTT	CASTLRADSNQPQHF
TRBD2	TRBV27	.	TRBJ2-3	TGTGCCAGCAGTTTAGAGGGACTAGCGAGAGATACGCAGTATTTT	CASSLEGLARDTQYF
TRBD2	TRBV27	.	TRBJ2-1	TGTGCCAGCAGTACCCGGTTAGCGGGGGGTTACAATGAGCAGTTCTTC	CASSTRLAGGYNEQFF
TRBD1	TRBV3-1/TRBV3-2	.	TRBJ2-3	TGTGCCAGCAGAGGGACAGGGAGCACAGATACGCAGTATTTT	CASRGTGSTDTQYF
.	TRBV5-8	.	TRBJ1-6	TGTGCCAGCAGCTCGCGATCGGGGGTTCCTCCACCCCTCCACTTT	CASSSRSGVPPPLHF
TRBD1	TRBV11-3	.	TRBJ1-2	TGTGCCAGCAGCTTAGGACAGGGGGAGTATGGCTACACCTTC	CASSLGQGEYGYTF
TRBD2	TRBV27	.	TRBJ2-5	TGTGCCAGCAGTTTAGGGGGGGGGAGGGAGACCCAGTACTTC	CASSLGGGRETQYF
.	TRBV28	.	TRBJ2-7	TGTGCCAGCAGTCTCCCTACCGACAGGAGAGTCCCCATGAACGAGCAGTACTTC	CASSLPTDRRVPMNEQYF
.	TRBV5-6	.	TRBJ2-3	TGTGCCAGCAGCTTGCCCGGTACAGATACGCAGTATTTT	CASSLPGTDTQYF
.	TRBV2	few	TRBJ2-5	TGTGCCAGCGGGGGGTGGGAGACCCAGTACTTC	CASGGWETQYF
TRBD2	TRBV4-2	.	TRBJ2-1	TGTGCCAGCAGCGGGGGGGTGGGACTAGCAGGCAATGAGCAGTTCTTC	CASSGGVGLAGNEQFF
TRBD2	TRBV5-4	.	TRBJ2-5	TGTGCCAGCAGCTTGGTTCGGCGGGAGCGAGAGACCCAGTACTTC	CASSLVRRERETQYF
.	TRBV3-1/TRBV3-2	.	TRBJ1-5	TGTGCCAGCAGCCAAGGTATAGGGAGGCCTCAGCCCCAGCATTTT	CASSQGIGRPQPQHF